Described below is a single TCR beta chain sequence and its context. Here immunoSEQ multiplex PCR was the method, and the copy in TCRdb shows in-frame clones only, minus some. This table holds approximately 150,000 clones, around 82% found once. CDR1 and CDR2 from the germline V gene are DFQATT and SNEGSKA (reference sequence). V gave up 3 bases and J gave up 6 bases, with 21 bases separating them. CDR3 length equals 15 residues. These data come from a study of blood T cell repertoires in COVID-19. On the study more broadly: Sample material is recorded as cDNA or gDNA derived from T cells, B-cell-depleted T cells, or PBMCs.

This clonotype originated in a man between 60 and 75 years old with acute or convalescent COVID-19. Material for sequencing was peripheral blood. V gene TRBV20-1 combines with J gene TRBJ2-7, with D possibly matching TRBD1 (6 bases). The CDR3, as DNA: TGCAGTGCTAGTAGACAGGAAACTCTCTCGGGCGAGCAGTACTTC. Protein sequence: CSASRQETLSGEQYF.